This T cell receptor (beta chain) came from a study of blood T cells in healthy people across ages (dated by TCRdb to about 2015). Describing the broader study: In model experiments, template switching captured roughly one uniquely barcoded TCR beta cDNA molecule for every two T cells. To track age-related changes in TCR beta repertoire diversity, the study relied on deep sequencing normalized with unique cDNA molecular identifiers. Four age groups were formed from the donors: young (average roughly 16 years), middle-aged (approximately 41), aged (62) and long-lived (approximately 78). To avoid experimental bias, donors of different ages were randomly spread across the sequencing lanes. The study analyzed two additional independent replicas of 1 million unique cDNA reads from the same blood draw for two donors, one aged 18 to 30 and one aged 80 or older.

As to this clonotype: It lacks a known antigen. Within one base of it there is no much larger clone, and no base qualities were kept.

Broader findings and caveats from the paper: Estimates of total diversity from one million sequenced T cells were regarded as lower bounds and underestimates. Since profiling was done on bulk unsorted PBMCs, naive and antigen-experienced compartments could not be conclusively compared. Observed TCR beta diversity per million T cells fell roughly linearly with age, and a significant reduction was already apparent by age approximately 41. There was a strong correlation between observed TCR beta diversity and the percentage of naive T cells measured by flow cytometry. Because donor CMV infection status was unknown, age-related changes in expanded clonotypes were potentially confounded. Compared with the aged group, the long-lived group had more naive CD4+ T cells, fewer expanded clones and increased TCR diversity, suggesting age selection.

CDR1 LGHDT and CDR2 YNNKEL were looked up in the germline V gene (reference sequence). A distance of 11 bases separates the germline ends of V and J, which lose 0 bases and 8 bases respectively. The CDR3 has 15 amino acids, counting the end cysteine and phenylalanine. Only the CDR3 DNA stays, 45 bases, in frame from base 1. Systemically healthy Caucasian individuals from Russia, some 38 in total and aged about 6 to 90 years, were included as donors. Approximately 10 milliliters of peripheral blood were collected from each donor into EDTA-treated Vacutainer tubes. Ficoll-Paque density-gradient centrifugation was used to isolate PBMCs, with at least 7 million per sample. Trizol reagent was used to extract total RNA from the PBMCs, yielding at least 5.5 micrograms per sample. The percentages of naive CD45RAhigh/CD27high T cells were determined by flow cytometry on a PBMC aliquot from every donor. Library prep was done by 5' RACE. The instrument was an Illumina HiSeq 2500. The second PCR ran for roughly 7 to 11 cycles and used a J-beta primer mix along with a sample-barcoded 5' primer. A template-switch 5' adaptor carrying 12 random nucleotides introduced a unique molecular identifier onto each TCR beta cDNA molecule. Each sample yielded at least 2.5 million CDR3-containing paired-end reads. First-strand cDNA was synthesized from all RNA with the Mint cDNA synthesis kit, primed by a TRBC-specific oligonucleotide. All cDNA was treated with uracil-DNA glycosylase and then went through a first 18-cycle PCR with the universal primers M1SS and BC2_uni_R. The original methods were these. Each sample was normalized by randomly selecting 1 million high-quality reads, each carrying a distinct molecular identifier. Instead of being binned into consensus sequences, reads with shared molecular identifiers were discarded. MiTCR, with a Q25 quality threshold and the strictest error-elimination algorithm, was used for CDR3 identification, clonotype clustering and error correction. A nonparametric unseen species model with Euler transformation was used to estimate lower-bound total TCR beta diversity. TCRdb reanalyzed the raw reads on its own, using fastp at Q25 for trimming and MiXCR for clone calling, and kept in-frame beta chains. Each CDR3 protein gets just one entry, which takes the most common genes and DNA from the rows behind it. For this entry, the V and J calls and clone size follow TCRdb and not the study's own pipeline. The sample records about 730,000 distinct CDR3 sequences, roughly 47% of which are singletons. Approximately 22% of the sample goes to the ten largest clones.

The rearrangement combines TRBV3-1 with TRBJ1-6; the D segment cannot be called with confidence. The origin of this receptor is a woman aged 55 to 70 in good health. The sample taken for sequencing was blood. The CDR3 region reads CASSQDSGVDSPLHF. The nucleotide sequence reads TGTGCCAGCAGCCAAGATTCCGGGGTCGATTCACCCCTCCACTTT.